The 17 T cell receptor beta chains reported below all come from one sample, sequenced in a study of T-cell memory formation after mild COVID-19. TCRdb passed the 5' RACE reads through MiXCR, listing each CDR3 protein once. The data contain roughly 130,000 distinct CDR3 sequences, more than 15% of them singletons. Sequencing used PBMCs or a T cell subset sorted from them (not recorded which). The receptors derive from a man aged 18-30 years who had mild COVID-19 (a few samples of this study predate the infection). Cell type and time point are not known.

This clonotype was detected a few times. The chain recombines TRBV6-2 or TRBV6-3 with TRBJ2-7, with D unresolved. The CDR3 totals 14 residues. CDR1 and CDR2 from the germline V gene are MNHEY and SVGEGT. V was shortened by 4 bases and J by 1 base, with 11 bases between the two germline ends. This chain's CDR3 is CASSLQGASYEQYF. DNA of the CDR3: TGTGCCAGCAGTTTACAAGGCGCTTCCTACGAGCAGTACTTC.

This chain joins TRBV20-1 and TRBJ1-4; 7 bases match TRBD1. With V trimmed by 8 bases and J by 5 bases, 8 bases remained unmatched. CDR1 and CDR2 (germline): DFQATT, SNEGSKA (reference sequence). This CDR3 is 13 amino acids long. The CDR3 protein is CSFRQGGNEKLFF. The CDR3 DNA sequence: TGCAGTTTCCGACAGGGCGGAAATGAAAAACTGTTTTTT.

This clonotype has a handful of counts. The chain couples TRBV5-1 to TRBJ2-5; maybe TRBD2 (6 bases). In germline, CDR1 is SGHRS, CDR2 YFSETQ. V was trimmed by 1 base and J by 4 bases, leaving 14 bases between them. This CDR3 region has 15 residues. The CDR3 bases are TGCGCCAGCAGCTTGTCGGATAGCGGACTAGAGACCCAGTACTTC. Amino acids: CASSLSDSGLETQYF.

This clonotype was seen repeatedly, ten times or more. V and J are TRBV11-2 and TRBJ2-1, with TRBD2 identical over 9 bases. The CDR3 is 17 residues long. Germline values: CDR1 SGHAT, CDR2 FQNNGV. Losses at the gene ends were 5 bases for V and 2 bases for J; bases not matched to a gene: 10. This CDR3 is CASSLGLAGPTYNEQFF. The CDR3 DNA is TGTGCCAGCAGCCTCGGGCTAGCGGGGCCGACCTACAATGAGCAGTTCTTC.

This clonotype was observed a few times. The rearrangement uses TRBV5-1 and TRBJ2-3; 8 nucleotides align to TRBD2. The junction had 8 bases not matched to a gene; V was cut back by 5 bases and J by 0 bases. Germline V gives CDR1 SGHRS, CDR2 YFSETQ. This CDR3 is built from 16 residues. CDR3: CASRTSLAVSTDTQYF. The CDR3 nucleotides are TGCGCCAGCAGAACCTCACTAGCGGTTAGCACAGATACGCAGTATTTT.

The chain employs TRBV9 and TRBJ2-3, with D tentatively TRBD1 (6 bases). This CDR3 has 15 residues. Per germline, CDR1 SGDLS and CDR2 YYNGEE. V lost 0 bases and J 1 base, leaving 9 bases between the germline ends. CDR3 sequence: CASSVEGVRTDTQYF. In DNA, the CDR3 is TGTGCCAGCAGCGTAGAGGGGGTGCGCACAGATACGCAGTATTTT.

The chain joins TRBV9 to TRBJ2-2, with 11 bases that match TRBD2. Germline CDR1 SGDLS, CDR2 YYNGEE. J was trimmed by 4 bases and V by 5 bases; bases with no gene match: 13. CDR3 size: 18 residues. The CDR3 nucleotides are TGTGCCAGCAGTCAACAACAACTAGCGGGGGCCACCACCGGGGAGCTGTTTTTT. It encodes CASSQQQLAGATTGELFF.

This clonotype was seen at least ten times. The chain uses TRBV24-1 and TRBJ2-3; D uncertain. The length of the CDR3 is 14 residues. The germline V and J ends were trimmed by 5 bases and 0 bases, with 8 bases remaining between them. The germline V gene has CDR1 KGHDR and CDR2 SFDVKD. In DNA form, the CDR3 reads TGTGCCACCAGTGCGGGTGGAAGCACAGATACGCAGTATTTT. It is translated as CATSAGGSTDTQYF.

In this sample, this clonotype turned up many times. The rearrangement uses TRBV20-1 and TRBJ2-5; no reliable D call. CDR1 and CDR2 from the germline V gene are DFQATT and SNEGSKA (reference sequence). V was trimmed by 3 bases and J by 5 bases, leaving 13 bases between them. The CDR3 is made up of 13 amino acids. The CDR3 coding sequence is TGCAGTGCTAGTGCCCAAAGCAGGGAGACCCAGTACTTC. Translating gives CSASAQSRETQYF.

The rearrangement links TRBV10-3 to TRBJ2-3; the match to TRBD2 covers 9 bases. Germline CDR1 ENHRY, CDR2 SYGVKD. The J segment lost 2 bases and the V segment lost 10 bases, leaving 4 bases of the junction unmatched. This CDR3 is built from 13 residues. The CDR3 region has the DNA TGTGCCACCCTAGCGGGGAACACAGATACGCAGTATTTT. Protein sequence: CATLAGNTDTQYF.

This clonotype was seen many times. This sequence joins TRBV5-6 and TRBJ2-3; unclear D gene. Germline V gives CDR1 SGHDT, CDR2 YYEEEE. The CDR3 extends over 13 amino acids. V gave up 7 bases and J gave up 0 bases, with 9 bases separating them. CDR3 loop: CASGQLSTDTQYF. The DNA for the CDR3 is TGTGCCAGCGGCCAACTGAGCACAGATACGCAGTATTTT.

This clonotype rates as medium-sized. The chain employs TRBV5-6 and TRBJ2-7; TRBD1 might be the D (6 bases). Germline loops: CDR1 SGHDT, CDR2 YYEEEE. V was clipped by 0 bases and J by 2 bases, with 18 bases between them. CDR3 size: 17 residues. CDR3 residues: CASSLGPGQSNTYEQYF. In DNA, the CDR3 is TGTGCCAGCAGCTTGGGGCCAGGACAGAGTAATACCTACGAGCAGTACTTC.

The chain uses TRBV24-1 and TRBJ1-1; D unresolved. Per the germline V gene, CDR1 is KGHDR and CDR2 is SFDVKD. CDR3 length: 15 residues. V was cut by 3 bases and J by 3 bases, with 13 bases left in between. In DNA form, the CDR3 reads TGTGCCACCAGTGATGGGAAGCGCGGATACACTGAAGCTTTCTTT. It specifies CATSDGKRGYTEAFF.

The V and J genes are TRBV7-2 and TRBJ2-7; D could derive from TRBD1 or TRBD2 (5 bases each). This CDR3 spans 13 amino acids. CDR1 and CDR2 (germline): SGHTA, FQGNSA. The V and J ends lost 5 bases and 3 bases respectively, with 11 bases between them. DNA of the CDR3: TGTGCCAGCAGCCGTGGGGGAAGCTACGAGCAGTACTTC. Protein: CASSRGGSYEQYF.

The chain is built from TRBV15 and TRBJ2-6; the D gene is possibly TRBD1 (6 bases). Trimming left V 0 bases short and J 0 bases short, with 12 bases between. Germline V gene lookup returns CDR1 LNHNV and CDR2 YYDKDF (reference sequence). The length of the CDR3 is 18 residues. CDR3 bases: TGTGCCACCAGCAGAGACCAGGGGACCTTCTCTGGGGCCAACGTCCTGACTTTC. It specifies CATSRDQGTFSGANVLTF.

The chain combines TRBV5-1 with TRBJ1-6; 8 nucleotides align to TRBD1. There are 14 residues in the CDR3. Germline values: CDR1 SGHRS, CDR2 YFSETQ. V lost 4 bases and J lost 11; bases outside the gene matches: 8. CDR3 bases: TGCGCCAGCAGCGTCCAGGGGGCGCGGACACCCCTCCACTTT. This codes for CASSVQGARTPLHF.

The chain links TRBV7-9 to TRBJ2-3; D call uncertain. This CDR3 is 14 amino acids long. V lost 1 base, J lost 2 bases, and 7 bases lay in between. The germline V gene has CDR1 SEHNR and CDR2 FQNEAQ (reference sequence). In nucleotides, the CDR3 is TGTGCCAGCAGCTTAGATTTCACCACAGATACGCAGTATTTT. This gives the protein CASSLDFTTDTQYF.